One T cell receptor beta chain is described in this entry. This entry comes from a study of OX40 agonist ivuxolimab in advanced cancers. Clones were read by immunoSEQ multiplex PCR, and TCRdb kept only the in-frame ones, dropping some. Of around 58,000 clones in the sample, 75% to 90% are singletons; the top ten hold 10% to 15%. Sample: CD4+ or CD8+ T cells sorted from blood, taken in a trial of the OX40 agonist ivuxolimab. The source of this sequence is an adult with an advanced solid tumor such as melanoma, head and neck, liver or kidney cancer.

The CDR3 spells CASSQAGEGDEQYF. Here the CDR3 DNA reads TGTGCCAGCAGCCAAGCAGGGGAGGGCGACGAGCAGTACTTC. The chain combines TRBV14 with TRBJ2-7; maybe TRBD2 (7 bases). Per germline, CDR1 SGHDN and CDR2 FVKESK. CDR3 length equals 14 residues. V gave up 1 base and J gave up 5 bases, with 12 bases separating them.